Shown below are 6 T cell receptor beta chains from a single sample sequenced in a study of blood T cell repertoires in COVID-19. This table comes from immunoSEQ multiplex PCR, and its TCRdb copy is limited to in-frame clones, with some not included. The profile covers about 140,000 clones, with more than 75% appearing a single time and roughly 4% taken by the ten largest. Material for sequencing was peripheral blood. The receptors originated from a woman aged 80 or over with acute or convalescent COVID-19.

The chain uses TRBV4-1 and TRBJ1-5; D unresolved. The germline V and J ends were trimmed by 1 base and 3 bases, with 10 bases remaining between them. Per germline, CDR1 MGHRA and CDR2 YSYEKL. CDR3 size: 15 residues. The CDR3 here is CASSQAYEVNQPQHF. DNA of the CDR3: TGCGCCAGCAGCCAAGCCTACGAAGTCAATCAGCCCCAGCATTTT.

The chain combines TRBV28 with TRBJ1-5, with D possibly matching TRBD1 (6 bases). V gave up 4 bases and J gave up 7 bases, with 20 bases separating them. This CDR3 is built from 16 residues. Germline lookup yields CDR1 MDHEN and CDR2 SYDVKM. CDR3 sequence (DNA): TGTGCCAGCAGTTCTCAACCGGGACACGCTTGGCAGCCCCAGCATTTT. Translation: CASSSQPGHAWQPQHF.

The V gene is TRBV5-1, the J gene TRBJ2-1, with 8 bases lining up with TRBD2. This CDR3 is built from 13 residues. The V gene end was trimmed by 2 bases and the J gene end by 7 bases; junction bases not matched to a gene: 2. Germline V gene data show CDR1 as SGHRS and CDR2 as YFSETQ. The CDR3 protein is CASSFVAGNEQFF. CDR3 bases: TGCGCCAGCAGCTTCGTAGCGGGGAATGAGCAGTTCTTC.

This clone turned up a few times. CDR3 bases: TGTGCCGTTGGAGGGTGGGAAGGATTTGAAAAACTGTTTTTT. Its protein product is CAVGGWEGFEKLFF. The chain joins TRBV27 to TRBJ1-4; D call uncertain. Germline CDR1 MNHEY, CDR2 SMNVEV (reference sequence). The length of the CDR3 is 14 residues. Trimming stripped 11 bases from V and 7 bases from J, with 20 bases between.

The J gene is TRBJ1-1, the V gene TRBV5-1; TRBD1 agrees at 11 bases. The CDR3 has 14 amino acids. CDR1 SGHRS and CDR2 YFSETQ come from the germline V gene. The V gene end was trimmed by 4 bases and the J gene end by 10 bases; junction bases not matched to a gene: 9. For the CDR3, the DNA is TGCGCCAGCAGCCCGGGACAGGGGGTGGCCCGAGCTTTCTTT. Protein: CASSPGQGVARAFF.

This clone was found a few times. V and J are TRBV10-3 and TRBJ1-5; D gene ambiguous. The V end lost 0 bases, the J end lost 2 bases, and 11 bases lay between the germline ends. CDR1 and CDR2 (germline): ENHRY, SYGVKD. This CDR3 comprises 16 residues. The CDR3 here is CAISESPFRGNQPQHF. As DNA, the CDR3 is TGTGCCATCAGTGAGTCCCCGTTTCGGGGCAATCAGCCCCAGCATTTT.